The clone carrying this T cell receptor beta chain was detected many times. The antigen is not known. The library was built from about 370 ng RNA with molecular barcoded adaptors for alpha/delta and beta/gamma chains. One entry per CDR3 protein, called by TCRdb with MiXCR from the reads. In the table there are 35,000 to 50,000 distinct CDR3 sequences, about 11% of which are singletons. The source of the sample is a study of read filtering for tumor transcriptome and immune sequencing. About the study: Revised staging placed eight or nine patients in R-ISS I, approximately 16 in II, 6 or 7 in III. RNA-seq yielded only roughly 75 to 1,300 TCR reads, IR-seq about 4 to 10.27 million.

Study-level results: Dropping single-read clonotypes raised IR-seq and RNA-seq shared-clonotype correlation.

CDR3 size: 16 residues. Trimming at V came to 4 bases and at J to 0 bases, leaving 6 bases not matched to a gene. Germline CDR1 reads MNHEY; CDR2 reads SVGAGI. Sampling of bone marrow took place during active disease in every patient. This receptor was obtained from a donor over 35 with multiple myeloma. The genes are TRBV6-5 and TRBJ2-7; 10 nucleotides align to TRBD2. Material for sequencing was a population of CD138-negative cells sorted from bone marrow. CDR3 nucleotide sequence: TGTGCCAGCAGTTCCTACGGACTAGCGGTCTCCTACGAGCAGTACTTC. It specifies CASSSYGLAVSYEQYF.